This TCR beta chain was captured in a study of monozygotic twins with inflammatory bowel disease. Nested amplification of TCRalpha and TCRbeta cDNA involved two PCRs of approximately 16 and 10 cycles. TCRdb derives one entry per CDR3 protein from the 5' RACE reads, leaving out DNA. The listing contains about 300,000 distinct CDR3 sequences. There are 17 residues in the CDR3. Germline V lookup: CDR1 ENHRY, CDR2 SYGVKD. This TCR was recovered from a human donor with ulcerative colitis or Crohn's disease, or a healthy co-twin of an affected twin (not recorded which). The material sequenced was blood. The rearrangement uses TRBV10-3 and TRBJ1-6; TCRdb designates TRBD1, a call that cannot be tested without DNA. CDR3 protein: CAISGQGDSSYNSPLHF.